Sequencing of this T cell receptor beta chain was carried out in a study of immune evolution from preneoplasia to lung adenocarcinoma. Study-wide points: Top clone share appeared to fall from AAH through AIS, MIA, adenocarcinoma. Later-stage lesions seemingly showed higher T cell density and diversity than normal lung.

V was cut by 8 bases and J by 3 bases, with 11 bases left in between. From germline, CDR1 is MDHEN and CDR2 SYDVKM. This CDR3 is 13 amino acids long. Of note for this clone: As yet, its antigen is unknown.

Produced via immunoSEQ multiplex PCR; TCRdb's table is partial and in-frame only. The sample yields some 10,000 clones, roughly 80% seen once. Patient tissue came from resections in Japan or China, 2014–2017. Histologic diagnosis was independently verified by two lung pathologists. The source of this sequence is a person between 55 and 69 years old with lung adenocarcinoma. Some clones in this sample may be carry-over from other donors' samples. The chain employs TRBV28 and TRBJ1-5; D possibly corresponds to TRBD1 (6 bases). Sample: FFPE normal lung tissue adjacent to the tumor. DNA for the CDR3: TGTGCCAGCCGGGGGGCATTCAATCAGCCCCAGCATTTT. Translating gives CASRGAFNQPQHF.